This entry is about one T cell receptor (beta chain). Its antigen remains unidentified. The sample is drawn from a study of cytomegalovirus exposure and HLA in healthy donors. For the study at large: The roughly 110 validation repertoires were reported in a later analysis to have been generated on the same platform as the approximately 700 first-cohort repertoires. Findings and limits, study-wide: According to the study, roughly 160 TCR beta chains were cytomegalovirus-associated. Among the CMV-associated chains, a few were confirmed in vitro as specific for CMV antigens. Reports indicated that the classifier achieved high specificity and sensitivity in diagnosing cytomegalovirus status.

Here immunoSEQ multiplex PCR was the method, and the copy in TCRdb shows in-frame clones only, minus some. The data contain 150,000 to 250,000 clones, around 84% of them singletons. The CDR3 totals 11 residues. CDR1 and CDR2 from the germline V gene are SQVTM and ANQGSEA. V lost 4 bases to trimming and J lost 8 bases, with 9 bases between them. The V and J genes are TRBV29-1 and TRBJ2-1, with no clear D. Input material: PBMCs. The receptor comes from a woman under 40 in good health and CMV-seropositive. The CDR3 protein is CSVVPRDEQFF. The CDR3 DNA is TGCAGCGTTGTCCCCCGGGATGAGCAGTTCTTC.